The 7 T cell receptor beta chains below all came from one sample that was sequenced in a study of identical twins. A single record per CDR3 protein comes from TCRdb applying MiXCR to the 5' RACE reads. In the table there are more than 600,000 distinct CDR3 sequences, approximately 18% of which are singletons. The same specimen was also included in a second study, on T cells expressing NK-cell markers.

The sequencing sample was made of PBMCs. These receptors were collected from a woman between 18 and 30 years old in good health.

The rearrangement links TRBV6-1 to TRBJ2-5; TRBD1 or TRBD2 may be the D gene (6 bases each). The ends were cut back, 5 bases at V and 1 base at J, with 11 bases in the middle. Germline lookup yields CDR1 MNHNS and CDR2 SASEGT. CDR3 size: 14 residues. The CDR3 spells CASSQGGSQETQYF. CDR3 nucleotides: TGTGCCAGCAGTCAAGGGGGGTCCCAAGAGACCCAGTACTTC.

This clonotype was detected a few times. The CDR3 is CASSVAHSSGFQETQYF. DNA for the CDR3: TGTGCCAGCAGCGTAGCCCACTCTAGCGGCTTCCAAGAGACCCAGTACTTC. V and J are TRBV9 and TRBJ2-5; the match to TRBD2 covers 7 bases. CDR3 length: 17 residues. J lost 1 base, V lost 0 bases, and 9 bases had no gene match. Germline V gene lookup returns CDR1 SGDLS and CDR2 YYNGEE. The variable domain in full, with the rest retrieved from reference TRBV9 and TRBJ2-5, is DSGVTQTPKHLITATGQRVTLRCSPRSGDLSVYWYQQSLDQGLQFLIQYYNGEERAKGNILERFSAQQFPDLHSELNLSSLELGDSALYFCASSVAHSSGFQETQYFGPGTRLLVL.

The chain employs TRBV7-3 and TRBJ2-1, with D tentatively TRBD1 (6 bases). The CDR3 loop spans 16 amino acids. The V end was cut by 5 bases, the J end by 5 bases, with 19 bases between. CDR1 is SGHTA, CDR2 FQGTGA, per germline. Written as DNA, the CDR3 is TGTGCCAGCAGCACGGGGTCCCATCAGGGGAACAATGAGCAGTTCTTC. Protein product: CASSTGSHQGNNEQFF.

Here the CDR3 reads CASGGLARSTDTQYF. The CDR3 DNA sequence: TGTGCCAGCGGGGGGCTAGCTCGCAGCACAGATACGCAGTATTTT. This chain uses TRBV6-1 with TRBJ2-3; D may be TRBD1 or TRBD2 (6 bases each). From germline, CDR1 is MNHNS and CDR2 SASEGT. V was clipped by 8 bases and J by 0 bases, with 15 bases between them. The CDR3 has 15 residues.

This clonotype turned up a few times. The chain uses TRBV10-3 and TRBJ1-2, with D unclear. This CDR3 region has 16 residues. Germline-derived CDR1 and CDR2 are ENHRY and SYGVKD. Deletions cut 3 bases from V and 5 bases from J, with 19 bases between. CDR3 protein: CAISDLRPFRNYGYTF. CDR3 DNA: TGTGCCATCAGTGATTTGAGGCCATTCAGGAATTATGGCTACACCTTC.

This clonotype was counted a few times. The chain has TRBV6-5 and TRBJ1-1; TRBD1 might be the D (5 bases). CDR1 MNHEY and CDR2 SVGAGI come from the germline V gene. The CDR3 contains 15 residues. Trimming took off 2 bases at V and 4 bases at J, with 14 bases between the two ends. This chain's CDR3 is CASSYASGGRTEAFF. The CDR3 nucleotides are TGTGCCAGCAGTTACGCCAGTGGGGGTCGCACTGAAGCTTTCTTT.

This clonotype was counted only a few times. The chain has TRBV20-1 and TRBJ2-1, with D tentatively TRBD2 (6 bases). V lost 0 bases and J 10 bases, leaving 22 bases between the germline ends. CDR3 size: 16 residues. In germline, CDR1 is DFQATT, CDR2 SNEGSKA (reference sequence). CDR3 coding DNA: TGCAGTGCTAGAGATCACCTTGGGACTGTTCCGGGGGAGCAGTTCTTC. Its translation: CSARDHLGTVPGEQFF.